The 20 T cell receptor beta chains below were found in one sample sequenced in a study of T cell changes during pregnancy in multiple sclerosis (dated by TCRdb to about 2019). Libraries were prepared through the immunoSEQ multiplex PCR assay. TCRdb took over this immuneACCESS table, retaining in-frame rearrangements with V and J assigned. Such tables are incomplete; in checked studies, under half of the missing clones stem from an unresolved V gene, and the remainder is unexplained. In all, the sample holds around 30,000 clones, and about 87% of those were seen once. The biggest ten clones account for 8.5% to 10% of the sample. The sequenced sample was CD8+ T cells from peripheral blood mononuclear cells, obtained in the first trimester of pregnancy. The receptors derive from a female donor with multiple sclerosis, enrolled in a pregnancy study.

V and J are TRBV2 and TRBJ2-7; tentative D call: TRBD1 (6 bases). The CDR3 has 16 residues. Per germline, CDR1 SNHLY and CDR2 FYNNEI. Trimming stripped 3 bases from V and 6 bases from J, with 21 bases between. Here the CDR3 DNA reads TGTGCCAGCAGTGATGAGGACGGCTTCACCAGGGGCGAGCAGTACTTC. Protein sequence: CASSDEDGFTRGEQYF.

This chain's CDR3 is CASSPPDVTKLFF. CDR3 DNA sequence: TGTGCCAGCTCACCACCCGATGTGACAAAGCTGTTTTTT. This chain uses TRBV18 with TRBJ2-2; D gene ambiguous. CDR1 is KGHSH, CDR2 LQKENI, per germline. Trimming shortened V by 0 bases and J by 12 bases, and 11 bases separated the two germline ends. This CDR3 contains 13 residues. The full variable domain, its missing parts supplied by reference TRBV18 and TRBJ2-2, is NAGVMQNPRHLVRRRGQEARLRCSPMKGHSHVYWYRQLPEEGLKFMVYLQKENIIDESGMPKERFSAEFPKEGPSILRIQQVVRGDSAAYFCASSPPDVTKLFFGEGSRLTVL.

The chain has TRBV9 and TRBJ1-3; the match to TRBD1 covers 8 bases. This CDR3 is 14 amino acids long. Germline CDR1 and CDR2: SGDLS and YYNGEE. V was clipped by 4 bases and J by 8 bases; unmatched bases: 8. The DNA for the CDR3 is TGTGCCAGCAGCAGCCAGGGGGCGGAGGACACCATATATTTT. Translating it yields CASSSQGAEDTIYF.

The gene calls are TRBV14 and TRBJ2-5, with a weak D call TRBD2 (6 bases). The germline gives CDR1 SGHDN, CDR2 FVKESK. Trimming left V 1 base short and J 5 bases short, with 14 bases between. CDR3 size: 15 residues. The CDR3 here is CASSQGETLAETQYF. The CDR3 nucleotides read TGTGCCAGCAGCCAAGGAGAGACACTAGCCGAGACCCAGTACTTC.

The rearrangement uses TRBV4-3 and TRBJ2-7, with D possibly TRBD2 on 6 matching bases. The germline gives CDR1 LGHNA, CDR2 YSLEER. The CDR3 has 16 amino acids. The V end was cut by 0 bases, the J end by 4 bases, with 16 bases between. Written as DNA, the CDR3 is TGCGCCAGCAGCCAAGAAGGACCGGGGGTCGGGTACGAGCAGTACTTC. Protein product: CASSQEGPGVGYEQYF.

This clone was picked up one time. The genes are TRBV4-3 and TRBJ2-5; D is unresolved. The germline gives CDR1 LGHNA, CDR2 YSLEER. V dropped 1 base and J dropped 5 bases, with 14 bases sitting between them. This CDR3 contains 15 residues. The CDR3 region is CASSQAGSFGETQYF. CDR3 sequence (DNA): TGCGCCAGCAGCCAAGCAGGTAGTTTTGGGGAGACCCAGTACTTC.

This clone has only a few counts. The rearrangement joins TRBV7-2 to TRBJ2-2, with 13 bases aligning to TRBD2. Germline V gene sequence: CDR1 SGHTA, CDR2 FQGNSA. Trimming removed 6 bases from V and 8 bases from J; junction bases left unmatched: 9. This CDR3 contains 16 residues. Written as DNA, the CDR3 is TGTGCCAGCAGGAAATTCGGGACTAGCGGGGAAGGGGAGCTGTTTTTT. It is translated as CASRKFGTSGEGELFF.

V usage is TRBV27 and J usage is TRBJ1-1, with a tentative D call TRBD1 (5 bases). Trimming pared 3 bases from V and 8 bases from J, leaving 16 bases between. CDR1 and CDR2 (germline): MNHEY, SMNVEV (reference sequence). The CDR3 runs to 14 residues. Here the CDR3 reads CASSFDSSQPEAFF. CDR3 DNA: TGTGCCAGCAGTTTCGACAGTTCCCAACCCGAAGCTTTCTTT.

The rearrangement links TRBV30 to TRBJ2-3, with 9 bases lining up with TRBD1. The ends lost 2 bases at V and 5 bases at J; junction bases unmatched: 5. CDR1 and CDR2 from the germline V gene are GTSNPN and SVGIG (reference sequence). The CDR3 spans 14 residues. The CDR3 DNA reads TGTGCCTGGAGTACGGGACAGGGTGAAGATACGCAGTATTTT. Amino acid sequence: CAWSTGQGEDTQYF.

The rearrangement links TRBV27 to TRBJ2-3; 7 nucleotides agree with TRBD2. The CDR3 length is 14 residues. CDR1 and CDR2 from the germline V gene are MNHEY and SMNVEV (reference sequence). The trim removed 3 bases at V and 5 bases at J, leaving 5 bases unmatched. The CDR3: CASSFWGGGDTQYF. The CDR3 DNA reads TGTGCCAGCAGTTTTTGGGGGGGTGGAGATACGCAGTATTTT.

The chain combines TRBV6-6 with TRBJ1-2; D gene unclear. Germline V gives CDR1 MNHNY, CDR2 SVGAGI (reference sequence). The CDR3 extends over 14 amino acids. V lost 2 bases and J 0 bases, leaving 7 bases between the germline ends. CDR3 bases: TGTGCCAGCAGTTACAGTAGCCCTAACTATGGCTACACCTTC. Its translation is CASSYSSPNYGYTF.

The chain combines TRBV5-4 with TRBJ1-3; D is undetermined. Germline lookup yields CDR1 SGHNT and CDR2 YYREEE (reference sequence). There are 14 residues in the CDR3. V was cut by 0 bases and J by 0 bases, with 4 bases left in between. The CDR3 DNA is TGTGCCAGCAGCTTGGAGCACTCTGGAAACACCATATATTTT. Its translation is CASSLEHSGNTIYF.

The chain links TRBV7-9 to TRBJ2-1; a weak D match, TRBD1 (6 bases). Deletions cut 6 bases from V and 8 bases from J, with 20 bases between. The CDR3 loop spans 15 amino acids. Germline V gene data show CDR1 as SEHNR and CDR2 as FQNEAQ (reference sequence). CDR3 residues: CASRVAGTLGDEQFF. The CDR3 DNA follows: TGTGCCAGCAGGGTCGCCGGGACATTGGGTGATGAGCAGTTCTTC.

The genes are TRBV11-2 and TRBJ1-6, with a possible D match to TRBD1 (5 bases). This CDR3 has 15 residues. CDR1 SGHAT and CDR2 FQNNGV come from the germline V gene. Trimming cost V 3 bases and J 0 bases, with 6 bases left between them. The CDR3 region is CASSFDSSYNSPLHF. The CDR3, as DNA: TGTGCCAGCAGCTTCGACAGCTCCTATAATTCACCCCTCCACTTT.

The V and J genes are TRBV28 and TRBJ2-7, with D maybe TRBD1 (5 bases). This CDR3 region has 13 residues. The V end was cut by 3 bases, the J end by 0 bases, with 6 bases between. Per the germline V gene, CDR1 is MDHEN and CDR2 is SYDVKM. CDR3 sequence (DNA): TGTGCCAGCAGTTTGCAGGGCTCCTACGAGCAGTACTTC. Translation: CASSLQGSYEQYF.

The J gene is TRBJ2-7, the V gene TRBV5-1, with 9 positions matching TRBD1. This CDR3 spans 16 amino acids. From germline, CDR1 is SGHRS and CDR2 YFSETQ. V shed 0 bases and J 3 bases; nucleotides not matched to a gene: 7. For the CDR3, the DNA is TGCGCCAGCAGCTTGGGGCCTCCGGGACAGGGCTACGAGCAGTACTTC. This translates into CASSLGPPGQGYEQYF.

The CDR3: CASRNLMNTEAFF. CDR3 in DNA: TGTGCCAGCAGAAACTTGATGAACACTGAAGCTTTCTTT. The chain has TRBV6-5 and TRBJ1-1; D ambiguous. V was cut by 6 bases and J by 0 bases, with 8 bases left in between. Per germline, CDR1 MNHEY and CDR2 SVGAGI. This CDR3 spans 13 amino acids.

The gene calls are TRBV27 and TRBJ2-2; 7 bases match TRBD1. CDR1 and CDR2 (germline): MNHEY, SMNVEV (reference sequence). After removal of 6 bases from V and 0 bases from J, the junction contained 7 bases not matched to a gene. This CDR3 region has 16 residues. The CDR3 protein is CASSLTGFANTGELFF. The CDR3 DNA reads as TGTGCCAGCAGCCTGACAGGGTTCGCGAACACCGGGGAGCTGTTTTTT.

This clone came up once. J is TRBJ2-7 and V is TRBV6-5, with 7 bases identical to TRBD1. J lost 2 bases, V lost 0 bases, and 7 bases had no gene match. Germline V gene lookup returns CDR1 MNHEY and CDR2 SVGAGI. The CDR3 is made up of 16 amino acids. The CDR3 is CASSYSGGQIAYEQYF. The DNA of the CDR3 is TGTGCCAGCAGTTACTCAGGGGGACAGATAGCCTACGAGCAGTACTTC.

In this sample, this clone turned up once. The gene calls are TRBV5-6 and TRBJ2-2, with 9 nucleotides matching TRBD2. Germline values: CDR1 SGHDT, CDR2 YYEEEE. Trimming at V came to 1 base and at J to 4 bases, leaving 5 bases not matched to a gene. The CDR3 is 16 residues long. CDR3 region: CASSLTGGRATGELFF. CDR3 sequence (DNA): TGTGCCAGCAGCTTGACGGGCGGGAGGGCCACCGGGGAGCTGTTTTTT.